Listed below are T cell receptor beta chains from one sample, sequenced in a study of shared T cell receptors in the human thymus. Sequencing used immunoSEQ multiplex PCR; TCRdb keeps in-frame clones, though not all of them. Of 700,000 or so clones detected, approximately 83% appear once; the ten largest clones hold more than 0.01%. These data also formed part of another study, on human thymus T cells.

Sequenced input: thymocytes. The origin of the receptors is a girl younger than two with a congenital heart defect. CDR3s include the opening cysteine and the closing phenylalanine or tryptophan. The order of the fields is V gene, D gene, J gene, clone size, CDR3 DNA, CDR3 protein. D genes are given only for firm matches. Clone size, where shown, is once, few, many, or a class for clones that have expanded.

TRBV14,NA,TRBJ2-1,NA,TGTGCCAGCAGCCAAGGGACAGACCCCCTCTACAATGAGCAGTTCTTC,CASSQGTDPLYNEQFF
TRBV28,TRBD1,TRBJ1-6,NA,TGTGCCAGCAGTTTCGCCCGGACAGGGAGGTCCTATAATTCACCCCTCCACTTT,CASSFARTGRSYNSPLHF
TRBV27,NA,TRBJ2-7,NA,TGTGCCAGCAGTTTATCGAGGGCAGCCTACGAGCAGTACTTC,CASSLSRAAYEQYF
TRBV19,TRBD1,TRBJ1-3,NA,TGTGCCAGTAGTATAGCCCCTCGACAGGGGGCCGGAAACACCATATATTTT,CASSIAPRQGAGNTIYF
TRBV29-1,NA,TRBJ2-7,NA,TGCAGCGTTGAGAGTTGTTTCGCTGGCTCCTACGAGCAGTACTTC,CSVESCFAGSYEQYF
TRBV19,NA,TRBJ1-4,once,TGTGCCAGTCAAAATGAAAAACTGTTTTTT,CASQNEKLFF
TRBV7-9,TRBD1,TRBJ2-7,NA,TGTGCCAGCAGCTCAGCCTCCGGGACAGGGCACGAGCAGTACTTC,CASSSASGTGHEQYF
TRBV10-3,NA,TRBJ1-3,NA,TGTGCCATCAGTGAGTCTCCCCCGACAGAAACTGGAAACACCATATATTTT,CAISESPPTETGNTIYF
TRBV27,NA,TRBJ2-1,NA,TGTGCCAGCAGTTTAAACGACAGAAAGAGGCTTACCTACAATGAGCAGTTCTTC,CASSLNDRKRLTYNEQFF
TRBV25-1,NA,TRBJ1-2,NA,TGTGCCAGCAGCGGACAGCCCCCCTATGGCTACACCTTC,CASSGQPPYGYTF
TRBV4-1,TRBD1,TRBJ2-7,NA,TGCGCCAGCAGCCAGTATCCCCCGGGGACAGGGTTCCACGAGCAGTACTTC,CASSQYPPGTGFHEQYF
TRBV6-5,TRBD2,TRBJ2-1,NA,TGTGCCAGCAGTTACGCGGCGGGGGGACACAATGAGCAGTTCTTC,CASSYAAGGHNEQFF
TRBV7-2,NA,TRBJ1-5,NA,TGTGCCAGCAGCGATACAGGGTACACTCAGCCCCAGCATTTT,CASSDTGYTQPQHF
TRBV27,TRBD2,TRBJ2-5,once,TGTGCCAGCAGGTGGACTAGCGGGGGTAAAGAGACCCAGTACTTC,CASRWTSGGKETQYF
TRBV5-1,NA,TRBJ1-6,NA,TGCGCCAGCAGCTTACGGGTGAGATCCTATAATTCACCCCTCCACTTT,CASSLRVRSYNSPLHF
TRBV15,NA,TRBJ1-2,NA,TGTGCCACCAGCCCGACCAGGACAGACGGCGGCTACACCTTC,CATSPTRTDGGYTF